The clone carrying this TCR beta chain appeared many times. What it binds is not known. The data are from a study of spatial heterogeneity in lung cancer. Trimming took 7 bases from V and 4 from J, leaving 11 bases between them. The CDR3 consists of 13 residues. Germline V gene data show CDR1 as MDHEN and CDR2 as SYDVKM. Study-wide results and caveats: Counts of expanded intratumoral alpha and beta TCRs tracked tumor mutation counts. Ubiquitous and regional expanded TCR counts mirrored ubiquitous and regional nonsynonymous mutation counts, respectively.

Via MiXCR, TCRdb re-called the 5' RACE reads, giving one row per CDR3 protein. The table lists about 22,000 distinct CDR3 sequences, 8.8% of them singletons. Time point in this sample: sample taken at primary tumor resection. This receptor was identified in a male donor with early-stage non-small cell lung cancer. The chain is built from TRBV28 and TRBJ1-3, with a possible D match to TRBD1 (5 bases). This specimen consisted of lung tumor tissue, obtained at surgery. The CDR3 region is CASTPRDGNTIYF. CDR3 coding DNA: TGTGCCAGCACCCCAAGGGACGGAAACACCATATATTTT.